This TCR beta chain came from a study of T cells after posttransplantation cyclophosphamide. Cyclophosphamide on days +3 and +4 followed busulfan-fludarabine conditioning and a marrow graft. V lost 2 bases, J lost 3 bases, and 10 bases lay in between. The germline gives CDR1 SEHNR, CDR2 FQNEAQ (reference sequence). This CDR3 is 14 amino acids long. Study-level points and caveats: Donor CD8+ memory clones often dominated recipient blood repertoires at later times. Skin or GI-infiltrating T cells shared few TRB sequences with blood. TRB clonality was highly associated with recipient CMV seropositivity and reactivation.

TCRdb keeps only in-frame clones here, not all; method: immunoSEQ multiplex PCR. This sample comprises roughly 7,400 clones, none seen once only. This clone was found many times. Its antigen is undetermined. The source of this sequence is a female patient aged 45-60 years who received an allogeneic stem cell transplant from a related donor, was CMV-positive, and had no GVHD. These T cells may partly come from the graft donor. The chain uses TRBV7-9 and TRBJ1-1; TRBD1 might be the D (6 bases). The sequencing used PBMCs, collected after allogeneic stem cell transplant with posttransplant cyclophosphamide. The CDR3, as DNA: TGTGCCAGCAGCTTAAGGTCAGGGGACACTGAAGCTTTCTTT. Translation gives CASSLRSGDTEAFF.